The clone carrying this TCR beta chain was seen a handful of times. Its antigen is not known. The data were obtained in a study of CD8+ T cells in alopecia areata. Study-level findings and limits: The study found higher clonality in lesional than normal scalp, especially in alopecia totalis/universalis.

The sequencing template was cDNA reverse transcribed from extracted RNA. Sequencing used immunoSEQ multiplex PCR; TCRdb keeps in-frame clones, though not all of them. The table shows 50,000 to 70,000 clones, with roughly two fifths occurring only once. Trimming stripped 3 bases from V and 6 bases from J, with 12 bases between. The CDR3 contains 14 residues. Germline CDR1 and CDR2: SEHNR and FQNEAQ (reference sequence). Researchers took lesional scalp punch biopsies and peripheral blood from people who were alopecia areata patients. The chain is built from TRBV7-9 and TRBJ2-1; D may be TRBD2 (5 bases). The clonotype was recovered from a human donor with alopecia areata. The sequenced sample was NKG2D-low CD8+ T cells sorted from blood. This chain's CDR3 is CASSFPGVSNEQFF. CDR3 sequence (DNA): TGTGCCAGCAGCTTTCCCGGGGTTAGCAATGAGCAGTTCTTC. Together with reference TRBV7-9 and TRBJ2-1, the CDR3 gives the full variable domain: DTGVSQNPRHKITKRGQNVTFRCDPISEHNRLYWYRQTLGQGPEFLTYFQNEAQLEKSRLLSDRFSAERPKGSFSTLEIQRTEQGDSAMYLCASSFPGVSNEQFFGPGTRLTVL.